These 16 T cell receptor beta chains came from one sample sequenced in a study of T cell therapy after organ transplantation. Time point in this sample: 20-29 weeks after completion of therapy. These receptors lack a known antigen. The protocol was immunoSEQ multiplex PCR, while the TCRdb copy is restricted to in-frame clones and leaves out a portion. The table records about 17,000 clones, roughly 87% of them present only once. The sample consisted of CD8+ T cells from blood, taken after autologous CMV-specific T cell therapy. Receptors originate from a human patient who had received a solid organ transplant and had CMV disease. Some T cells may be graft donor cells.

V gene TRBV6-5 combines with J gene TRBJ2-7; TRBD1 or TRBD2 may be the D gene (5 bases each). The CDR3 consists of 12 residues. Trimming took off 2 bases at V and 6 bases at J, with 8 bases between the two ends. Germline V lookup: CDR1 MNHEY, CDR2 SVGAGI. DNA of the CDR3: TGTGCCAGCAGTTACGGGGGAACCGAGCAGTACTTC. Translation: CASSYGGTEQYF.

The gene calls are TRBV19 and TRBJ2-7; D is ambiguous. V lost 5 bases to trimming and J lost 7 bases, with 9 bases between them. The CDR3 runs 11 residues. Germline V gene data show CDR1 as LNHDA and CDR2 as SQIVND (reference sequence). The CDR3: CASSVGQEQYF. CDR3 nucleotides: TGTGCCAGTAGTGTAGGGCAAGAGCAGTACTTC.

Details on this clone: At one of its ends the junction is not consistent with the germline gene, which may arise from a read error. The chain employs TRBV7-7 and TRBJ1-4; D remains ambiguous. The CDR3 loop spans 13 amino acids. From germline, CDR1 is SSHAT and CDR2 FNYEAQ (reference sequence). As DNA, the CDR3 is TGTGCTAGCAGCCGCCACAGTAATGAAAAACTGTTTTTT. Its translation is CASSRHSNEKLFF. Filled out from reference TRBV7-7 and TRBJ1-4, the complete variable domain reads GAGVSQSPRYKVTKRGQDVTLRCDPISSHATLYWYQQALGQGPEFLTYFNYEAQPDKSGLPSDRFSAERPEGSISTLTIQRTEQRDSAMYRCASSRHSNEKLFFGSGTQLSVL.

The CDR3 loop reads CAWSSGPNEQFF. CDR3 sequence (DNA): TGTGCCTGGAGTTCTGGCCCGAATGAGCAGTTCTTC. The chain has TRBV30 and TRBJ2-1; D uncertain. V was shortened by 2 bases and J by 7 bases, with 9 bases between the two germline ends. From germline, CDR1 is GTSNPN and CDR2 SVGIG (reference sequence). The CDR3 sequence is 12 residues long.

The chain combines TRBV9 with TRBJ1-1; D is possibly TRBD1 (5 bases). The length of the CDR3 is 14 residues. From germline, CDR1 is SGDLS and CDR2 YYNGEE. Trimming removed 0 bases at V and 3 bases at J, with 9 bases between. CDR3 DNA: TGTGCCAGCAGCGTAGAAGCGGGGGACACTGAAGCTTTCTTT. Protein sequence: CASSVEAGDTEAFF.

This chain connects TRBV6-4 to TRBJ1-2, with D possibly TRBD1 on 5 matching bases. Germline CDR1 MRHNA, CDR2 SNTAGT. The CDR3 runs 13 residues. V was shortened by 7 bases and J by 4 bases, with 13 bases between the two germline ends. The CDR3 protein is CASNPGGGYGYTF. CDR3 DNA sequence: TGTGCCAGCAACCCGGGGGGAGGCTATGGCTACACCTTC.

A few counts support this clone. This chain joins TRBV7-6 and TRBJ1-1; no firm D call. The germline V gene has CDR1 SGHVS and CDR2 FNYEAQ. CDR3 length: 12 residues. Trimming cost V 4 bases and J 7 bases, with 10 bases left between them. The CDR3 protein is CASSSGPNEAFF. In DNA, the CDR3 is TGTGCCAGCAGCTCCGGGCCCAATGAAGCTTTCTTT.

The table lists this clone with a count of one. The CDR3 DNA sequence: TGCACCAGCAGCCTCAGAGGATTACAGCCCCTCCACTTT. It is translated as CTSSLRGLQPLHF. V is TRBV1 and J is TRBJ1-6. TRBV1 is noted as a pseudogene. The CDR3 runs to 13 residues.

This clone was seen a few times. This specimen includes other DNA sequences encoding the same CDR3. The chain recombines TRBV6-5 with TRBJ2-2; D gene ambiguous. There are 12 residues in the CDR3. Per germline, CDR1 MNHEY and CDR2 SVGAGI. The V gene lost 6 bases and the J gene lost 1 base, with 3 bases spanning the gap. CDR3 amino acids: CASRLNTGELFF. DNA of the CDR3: TGTGCCAGCAGATTGAACACCGGGGAGCTGTTTTTT.

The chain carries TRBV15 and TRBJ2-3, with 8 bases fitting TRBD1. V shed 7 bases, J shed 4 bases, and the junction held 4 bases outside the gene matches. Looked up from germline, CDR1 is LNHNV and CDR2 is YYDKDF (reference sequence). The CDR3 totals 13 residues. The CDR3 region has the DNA TGTGCCACCACAGGACAGGGCCCAGATACGCAGTATTTT. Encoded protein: CATTGQGPDTQYF.

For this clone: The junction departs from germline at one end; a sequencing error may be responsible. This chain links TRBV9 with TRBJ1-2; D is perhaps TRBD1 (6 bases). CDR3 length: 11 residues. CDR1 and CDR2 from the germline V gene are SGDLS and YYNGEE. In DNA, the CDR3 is TGTGCCAGCAGCGTAGGGGGCGACAGGCTATTC. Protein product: CASSVGGDRLF.

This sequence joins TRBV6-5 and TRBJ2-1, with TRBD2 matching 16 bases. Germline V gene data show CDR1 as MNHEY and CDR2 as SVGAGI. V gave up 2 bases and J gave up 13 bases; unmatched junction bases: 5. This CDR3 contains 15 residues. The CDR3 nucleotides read TGTGCCAGCAGTTACCGGGGACTAGCGGGAGGGCCTCAGTTCTTC. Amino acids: CASSYRGLAGGPQFF.

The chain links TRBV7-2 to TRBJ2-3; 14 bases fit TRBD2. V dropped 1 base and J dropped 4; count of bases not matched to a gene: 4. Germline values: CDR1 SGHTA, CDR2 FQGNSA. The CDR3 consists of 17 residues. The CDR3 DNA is TGTGCCAGCAGCTTAGGACTAGCGGGGGGGTTTGCAGATACGCAGTATTTT. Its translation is CASSLGLAGGFADTQYF.

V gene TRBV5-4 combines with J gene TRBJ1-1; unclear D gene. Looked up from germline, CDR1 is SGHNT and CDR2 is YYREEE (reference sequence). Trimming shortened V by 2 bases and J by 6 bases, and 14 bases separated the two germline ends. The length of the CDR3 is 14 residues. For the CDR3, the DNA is TGTGCCAGCAGCTTCGGTGGGGATGGGGCTGAAGCTTTCTTT. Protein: CASSFGGDGAEAFF.

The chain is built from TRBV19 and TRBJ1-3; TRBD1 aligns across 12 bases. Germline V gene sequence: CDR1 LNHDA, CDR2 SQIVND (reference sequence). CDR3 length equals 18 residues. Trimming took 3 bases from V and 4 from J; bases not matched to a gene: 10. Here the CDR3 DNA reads TGTGCCAGTAGTATTCCACCGGGACAGGGGGCTCGCGGAAACACCATATATTTT. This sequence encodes CASSIPPGQGARGNTIYF.

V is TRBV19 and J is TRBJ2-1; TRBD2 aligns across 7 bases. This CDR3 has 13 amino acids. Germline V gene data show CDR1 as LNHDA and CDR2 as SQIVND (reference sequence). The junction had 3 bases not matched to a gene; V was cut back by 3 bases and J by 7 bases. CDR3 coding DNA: TGTGCCAGTAGTATGGAAGCGGGAAATGAGCAGTTCTTC. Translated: CASSMEAGNEQFF.